This entry lists 29 T cell receptor beta chains sequenced from one sample in a study of CD8 T cells in ankylosing spondylitis. TCRdb analysed the 5' RACE reads with MiXCR anew, one entry per CDR3 protein. The sample records 250,000 to 400,000 distinct CDR3 sequences, around 10% being singletons. Sequencing was carried out using blood, either unsorted or a sorted T cell fraction (not recorded which). These receptors all come from a female donor with ankylosing spondylitis or in good health (not recorded which).

This clonotype was counted a few times. The chain employs TRBV5-5 and TRBJ1-4, with TRBD1 matching over 7 bases. J was trimmed by 7 bases and V by 5 bases; bases with no gene match: 8. There are 14 residues in the CDR3. In germline, CDR1 is SGHKS, CDR2 YYEKEE (reference sequence). The CDR3 region has the DNA TGTGCCAGCAGATTACAGGGGTCTGGTGAAAAACTGTTTTTT. Residues: CASRLQGSGEKLFF.

This chain links TRBV27 with TRBJ2-7, with 9 positions matching TRBD2. V gave up 5 bases and J gave up 5 bases; unmatched junction bases: 7. The CDR3 loop spans 14 amino acids. Germline V gene lookup returns CDR1 MNHEY and CDR2 SMNVEV (reference sequence). CDR3 residues: CASSLAGTINEQYF. DNA of the CDR3: TGTGCCAGCAGTCTAGCGGGAACGATAAACGAGCAGTACTTC.

This clonotype was recorded many times. The chain combines TRBV29-1 with TRBJ2-7; D is possibly TRBD2 (6 bases). Germline lookup yields CDR1 SQVTM and CDR2 ANQGSEA. The CDR3 runs to 13 residues. Trimming left V 7 bases short and J 4 bases short, with 17 bases between. For the CDR3, the DNA is TGCAGCGCCTCAGCGGGTAGGGCTTACGAGCAGTACTTC. Amino acids: CSASAGRAYEQYF.

This clonotype was detected ten times or more. The chain couples TRBV9 to TRBJ2-3; the D call may be TRBD1 or TRBD2 (5 bases each). V was clipped by 2 bases and J by 2 bases, with 12 bases between them. This CDR3 has 15 residues. Looked up from germline, CDR1 is SGDLS and CDR2 is YYNGEE. CDR3 DNA: TGTGCCAGCAGCGTGTTGGGGCTAGCCACAGATACGCAGTATTTT. It specifies CASSVLGLATDTQYF. The variable domain in full, with the rest retrieved from reference TRBV9 and TRBJ2-3, is DSGVTQTPKHLITATGQRVTLRCSPRSGDLSVYWYQQSLDQGLQFLIQYYNGEERAKGNILERFSAQQFPDLHSELNLSSLELGDSALYFCASSVLGLATDTQYFGPGTRLTVL.

This clonotype was detected ten times or more. V usage is TRBV11-2 and J usage is TRBJ2-2; D may be TRBD1 or TRBD2 (5 bases each). CDR1 and CDR2 (germline): SGHAT, FQNNGV. This CDR3 is 13 amino acids long. V lost 1 base to trimming and J lost 10 bases, with 10 bases between them. CDR3 sequence: CASSLVRGAELFF. CDR3 bases: TGTGCCAGCAGCTTAGTTAGGGGAGCGGAGCTGTTTTTT.

V is TRBV12-3 or TRBV12-4 and J is TRBJ1-2; D uncertain. The germline V and J ends were trimmed by 0 bases and 4 bases, with 9 bases remaining between them. This CDR3 spans 14 amino acids. The CDR3 protein is CASSLAPESYGYTF. The CDR3 bases are TGTGCCAGCAGTTTAGCTCCAGAATCCTATGGCTACACCTTC.

This clonotype was counted many times. The chain carries TRBV20-1 and TRBJ1-1; D remains ambiguous. The CDR3 length is 15 residues. Germline V lookup: CDR1 DFQATT, CDR2 SNEGSKA (reference sequence). V dropped 1 base and J dropped 0 bases, with 12 bases sitting between them. DNA of the CDR3: TGCAGTGCTAGAGTTCTGGCATTTTTGAACACTGAAGCTTTCTTT. Residues: CSARVLAFLNTEAFF.

The chain carries TRBV11-2 and TRBJ2-5, with D unresolved. The CDR3 has 13 amino acids. Germline CDR1 and CDR2: SGHAT and FQNNGV. Trimming removed 5 bases from V and 4 bases from J, with 11 bases in between. The CDR3 DNA sequence: TGTGCCAGCAGCGCGCGACTGCTAGAGACCCAGTACTTC. Protein sequence: CASSARLLETQYF. The full variable domain, with the rest looked up from reference TRBV11-2 and TRBJ2-5, is EAGVAQSPRYKIIEKRQSVAFWCNPISGHATLYWYQQILGQGPKLLIQFQNNGVVDDSQLPKDRFSAERLKGVDSTLKIQPAKLEDSAVYLCASSARLLETQYFGPGTRLLVL.

As concerns this clonotype: In this CDR3 the conserved last residue, phenylalanine or tryptophan, is missing, so a read error is likely. The gene calls are TRBV7-9 and TRBJ2-7; 8 nucleotides align to TRBD1. J was trimmed by 5 bases and V by 5 bases; bases with no gene match: 11. The CDR3 totals 15 residues. The germline V gene has CDR1 SEHNR and CDR2 FQNEAQ (reference sequence). CDR3 DNA sequence: TGTGCCAGCAGCGCTATAGGACAGGGATTCGACGAGCAGTACCTC. It encodes CASSAIGQGFDEQYL.

This clonotype was observed many times. The chain recombines TRBV20-1 with TRBJ1-5; unclear D gene. CDR1 and CDR2 from the germline V gene are DFQATT and SNEGSKA (reference sequence). Trimming took off 5 bases at V and 3 bases at J, with 8 bases between the two ends. CDR3 size: 12 residues. CDR3 in amino acids: CSARPVNQPQHF. CDR3 bases: TGCAGTGCTCGCCCGGTCAATCAGCCCCAGCATTTT.

This chain connects TRBV20-1 to TRBJ1-1; D possibly corresponds to TRBD1 (6 bases). V was trimmed by 3 bases and J by 9 bases, leaving 23 bases between them. The V gene's germline CDR1 is DFQATT and CDR2 SNEGSKA (reference sequence). The CDR3 is made up of 15 amino acids. In DNA, the CDR3 is TGCAGTGCTAGTACGGGACATCTAGAGGTTCTGAAAGCTTTCTTT. Translating gives CSASTGHLEVLKAFF.

There are many counts of this clonotype. The J gene is TRBJ2-3, the V gene TRBV24-1; D not resolved. The CDR3 sequence is 16 residues long. Between the trimmed V and J ends, which lost 4 bases and 0 bases, there was a span of 13 bases. Looked up from germline, CDR1 is KGHDR and CDR2 is SFDVKD. CDR3 protein: CATSDAFKSSTDTQYF. The CDR3 DNA reads TGTGCCACCAGTGACGCCTTTAAATCTAGCACAGATACGCAGTATTTT.

Note on this clonotype: Its ends do not fully match the called genes, so a read error is possible. The genes are TRBV29-1 and TRBJ2-1, with TRBD2 identical over 7 bases. The CDR3 is 12 residues long. Germline values: CDR1 SQVTM, CDR2 ANQGSEA. The CDR3 is CSVIQSGNGQFF. CDR3 sequence (DNA): TGCAGCGTCATACAAAGCGGGAATGGGCAGTTCTTC.

This clonotype was counted a few times. The chain recombines TRBV11-2 with TRBJ2-3; 13 nucleotides line up with TRBD2. This CDR3 has 20 amino acids. Germline V gene lookup returns CDR1 SGHAT and CDR2 FQNNGV. J gave up 0 bases and V 1 base, and 10 bases lay outside the gene matches. The CDR3 region is CASSLGLAGGGLMSTDTQYF. CDR3 in DNA: TGTGCCAGCAGCTTAGGACTAGCGGGAGGAGGGCTCATGAGCACAGATACGCAGTATTTT.

This clonotype has only a few counts. The rearrangement uses TRBV30 and TRBJ1-2, with 9 bases that match TRBD1. CDR1 is GTSNPN, CDR2 SVGIG, per germline (reference sequence). This CDR3 comprises 15 residues. After removal of 2 bases from V and 4 bases from J, the junction contained 8 bases not matched to a gene. CDR3 sequence (DNA): TGTGCCTGGAGTACCAAGGACAGGGGCCCCTATGGCTACACCTTC. It specifies CAWSTKDRGPYGYTF.

This clonotype was recorded once. A read error may be the cause here, since a much bigger clone is one base away. The CDR3 region has the DNA TGCGCCAGCAGCCCACGCGGGACGTTTGGAGAGGTGTTTTTT. It yields the protein CASSPRGTFGEVFF. The rearrangement joins TRBV5-1 to TRBJ2-2; D is possibly TRBD2 (6 bases). Germline assignment: CDR1 SGHRS and CDR2 YFSETQ. The V and J ends lost 4 bases and 15 bases respectively, with 22 bases between them. The CDR3 has 14 amino acids.

This clonotype occurred many times. The CDR3 DNA sequence: TGCGCCAGCAGCCAAGTTGGAGGCGGGGGCTACGAGCAGTACTTC. This sequence encodes CASSQVGGGGYEQYF. The chain is built from TRBV4-3 and TRBJ2-7, with 7 bases matching TRBD2. Unmatched junction bases numbered 6, after V lost 1 base and J lost 3 bases. This CDR3 region has 15 residues. Per germline, CDR1 LGHNA and CDR2 YSLEER.

This clonotype showed up many times. The V and J genes are TRBV29-1 and TRBJ2-5, with TRBD2 as a possible D gene (6 bases). In germline, CDR1 is SQVTM, CDR2 ANQGSEA. V lost 3 bases to trimming and J lost 6 bases, with 8 bases between them. The CDR3 covers 11 residues. The DNA for the CDR3 is TGCAGCGTTGACGGGGGACAGACCCAGTACTTC. Translation: CSVDGGQTQYF.

This clonotype turned up a few times. The CDR3 coding sequence is TGCAGTGCTACGCGATACTGGGGACAGGGGGCGAATCAGCCCCAGCATTTT. Amino acids: CSATRYWGQGANQPQHF. This rearrangement joins TRBV20-1 to TRBJ1-5; TRBD1 matches 12 bases. CDR3 length: 17 residues. From germline, CDR1 is DFQATT and CDR2 SNEGSKA (reference sequence). With V trimmed by 4 bases and J by 4 bases, 11 bases remained unmatched.

This chain uses TRBV5-5 with TRBJ2-2, with TRBD1 as a possible D gene (6 bases). Germline V CDR1 and CDR2: SGHKS, YYEKEE (reference sequence). The CDR3 has 15 amino acids. Trimming took 5 bases from V and 0 from J, leaving 11 bases between them. CDR3 sequence: CASRIQGANTGELFF. The CDR3 nucleotides are TGTGCCAGCAGGATACAGGGCGCGAACACCGGGGAGCTGTTTTTT.

The chain links TRBV5-5 to TRBJ2-5; 12 bases line up with TRBD2. Germline V gene sequence: CDR1 SGHKS, CDR2 YYEKEE (reference sequence). The CDR3 is 18 amino acids. V dropped 2 bases and J dropped 1; count of bases not matched to a gene: 9. CDR3 in DNA: TGTGCCAGCAGCTTCTTCCTAACTAGCGGGGGGTCCCAAGAGACCCAGTACTTC. The encoded protein is CASSFFLTSGGSQETQYF.

This clonotype showed up just once. A read error may explain this, as a much larger clone is one base away. The chain carries TRBV5-5 and TRBJ2-7; D remains ambiguous. The germline V gene encodes CDR1 SGHKS and CDR2 YYEKEE (reference sequence). CDR3 length: 13 amino acids. V lost 0 bases, J lost 8 bases, and 12 bases lay in between. CDR3 loop: CASSLGLGGKQYF. For the CDR3, the DNA is TGTGCCAGCAGCTTGGGGCTAGGTGGCAAGCAGTACTTC.

This clonotype was observed a handful of times. V usage is TRBV14 and J usage is TRBJ2-7; the match to TRBD1 covers 8 bases. Germline loops: CDR1 SGHDN, CDR2 FVKESK. This CDR3 comprises 15 residues. J was trimmed by 7 bases and V by 3 bases; bases with no gene match: 11. CDR3 sequence: CASSHGQGNSREQYF. The CDR3 DNA sequence: TGTGCCAGCAGCCACGGACAGGGTAATTCGCGAGAGCAGTACTTC.

This clonotype was observed many times. The gene calls are TRBV29-1 and TRBJ2-1; D gene ambiguous. In germline, CDR1 is SQVTM, CDR2 ANQGSEA. The V end was cut by 3 bases, the J end by 0 bases, with 9 bases between. The CDR3 runs to 14 residues. CDR3: CSVDGQHSYNEQFF. CDR3 DNA sequence: TGCAGCGTTGATGGTCAGCACTCCTACAATGAGCAGTTCTTC.

This clonotype occurred a few times. V gene TRBV15 combines with J gene TRBJ2-1; tentatively, D is TRBD2 (7 bases). With 1 base removed from V and 6 bases from J, the gap between germline ends came to 13 bases. The CDR3 loop spans 15 amino acids. Per germline, CDR1 LNHNV and CDR2 YYDKDF (reference sequence). CDR3 in amino acids: CATSRVGGGVNEQFF. DNA for the CDR3: TGTGCCACCAGCAGAGTGGGAGGGGGGGTCAATGAGCAGTTCTTC.

The rearrangement joins TRBV20-1 to TRBJ1-6, with TRBD1 as a possible D gene (6 bases). The CDR3 is 17 amino acids. V lost 0 bases, J lost 0 bases, and 12 bases lay in between. Germline V CDR1 and CDR2: DFQATT, SNEGSKA (reference sequence). CDR3 sequence: CSAREDRQSSYNSPLHF. In DNA, the CDR3 is TGCAGTGCTAGAGAGGACAGACAGAGCTCCTATAATTCACCCCTCCACTTT.

This clonotype turned up a few times. The chain uses TRBV3-1 and TRBJ2-5; D possibly matches TRBD1 or TRBD2 (5 bases each). The CDR3 loop spans 15 amino acids. CDR1 LGHDT and CDR2 YNNKEL come from the germline V gene (reference sequence). Trimming cost V 1 base and J 7 bases, with 16 bases left between them. CDR3 nucleotides: TGTGCCAGCAGCCAAGGGACGGGGCCTTCGGGGACCCAGTACTTC. Translated, it gives CASSQGTGPSGTQYF.

This clonotype was seen repeatedly, ten times or more. This rearrangement joins TRBV29-1 to TRBJ2-2, with TRBD2 matching over 12 bases. Germline CDR1 and CDR2: SQVTM and ANQGSEA. The length of the CDR3 is 16 residues. The J segment lost 2 bases and the V segment lost 6 bases, leaving 7 bases of the junction unmatched. The CDR3 loop reads CSVTRTSGTNTGELFF. In DNA form, the CDR3 reads TGCAGCGTCACCAGGACTAGCGGGACAAACACCGGGGAGCTGTTTTTT.

This clonotype was recorded at least ten times. This chain uses TRBV5-1 with TRBJ2-5; D is possibly TRBD2 (6 bases). Germline V gene lookup returns CDR1 SGHRS and CDR2 YFSETQ. V shed 6 bases and J shed 7 bases, with 16 bases lying between them. The CDR3 totals 13 residues. The CDR3 bases are TGCGCCAGCATGCCGGTCGGGAGTGGGACCCAGTACTTC. It encodes CASMPVGSGTQYF.